Only a few counts were recorded for the clone carrying this TCR beta chain. The data belong to a study of blood T cell repertoires in COVID-19. The assay was immunoSEQ multiplex PCR, and TCRdb's table has in-frame clones only and misses some. The sample records 200,000 or so clones, about 88% being singletons. Trimming took 0 bases from V and 7 from J, leaving 13 bases between them. CDR1 and CDR2 (germline): LGHNA, YSLEER. The CDR3 spans 16 residues. Material for sequencing was PBMCs or T cells enriched from blood (not recorded which). This sequence originates from a woman aged 30 to 39 who had recovered from COVID-19. V is TRBV4-3 and J is TRBJ1-6; a weak D match, TRBD1 (5 bases). The CDR3 loop is CASSQEGADWNSPLHF. The CDR3 nucleotides are TGCGCCAGCAGCCAAGAAGGGGCAGACTGGAATTCACCCCTCCACTTT.